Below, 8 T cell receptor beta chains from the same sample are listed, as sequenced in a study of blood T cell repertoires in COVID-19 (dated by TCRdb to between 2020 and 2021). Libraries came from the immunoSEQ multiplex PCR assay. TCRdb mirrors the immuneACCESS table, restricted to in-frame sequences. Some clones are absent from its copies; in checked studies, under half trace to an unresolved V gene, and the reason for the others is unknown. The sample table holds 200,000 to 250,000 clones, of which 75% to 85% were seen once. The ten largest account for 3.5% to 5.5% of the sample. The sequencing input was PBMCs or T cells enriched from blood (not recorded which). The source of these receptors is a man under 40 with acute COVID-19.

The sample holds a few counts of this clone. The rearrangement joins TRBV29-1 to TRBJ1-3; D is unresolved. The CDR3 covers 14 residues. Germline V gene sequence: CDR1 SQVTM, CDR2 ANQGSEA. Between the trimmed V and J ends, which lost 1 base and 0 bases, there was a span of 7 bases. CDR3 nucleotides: TGCAGCGTTGAAGTAGGGAGCTCTGGAAACACCATATATTTT. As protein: CSVEVGSSGNTIYF.

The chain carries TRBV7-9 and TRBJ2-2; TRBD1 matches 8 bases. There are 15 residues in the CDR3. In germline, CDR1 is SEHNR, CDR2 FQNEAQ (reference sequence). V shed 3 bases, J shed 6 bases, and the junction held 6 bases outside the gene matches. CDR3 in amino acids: CASSFAGGPAGELFF. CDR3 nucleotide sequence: TGTGCCAGCAGCTTTGCAGGGGGCCCGGCCGGGGAGCTGTTTTTT. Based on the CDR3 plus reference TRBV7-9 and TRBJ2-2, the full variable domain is DTGVSQNPRHKITKRGQNVTFRCDPISEHNRLYWYRQTLGQGPEFLTYFQNEAQLEKSRLLSDRFSAERPKGSFSTLEIQRTEQGDSAMYLCASSFAGGPAGELFFGEGSRLTVL.

The CDR3 sequence is CATSPGSGANVLTF. In nucleotides, the CDR3 is TGTGCCACCAGTCCCGGCTCTGGGGCCAACGTCCTGACTTTC. The chain carries TRBV24-1 and TRBJ2-6; no firm D call. V was clipped by 6 bases and J by 0 bases, with 5 bases between them. Germline assignment: CDR1 KGHDR and CDR2 SFDVKD. This CDR3 has 14 amino acids.

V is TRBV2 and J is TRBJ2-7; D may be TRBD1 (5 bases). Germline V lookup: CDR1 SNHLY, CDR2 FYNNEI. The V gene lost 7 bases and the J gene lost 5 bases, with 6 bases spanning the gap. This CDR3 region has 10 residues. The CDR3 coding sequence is TGTGCCAGCAAGGGGAACGAGCAGTACTTC. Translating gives CASKGNEQYF.

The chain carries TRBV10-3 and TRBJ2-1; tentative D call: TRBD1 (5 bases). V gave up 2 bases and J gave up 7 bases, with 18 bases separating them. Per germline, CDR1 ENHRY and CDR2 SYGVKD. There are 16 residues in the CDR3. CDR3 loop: CAISEIGQGSRNEQFF. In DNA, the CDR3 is TGTGCCATCAGTGAGATCGGGCAGGGTTCTCGGAATGAGCAGTTCTTC.

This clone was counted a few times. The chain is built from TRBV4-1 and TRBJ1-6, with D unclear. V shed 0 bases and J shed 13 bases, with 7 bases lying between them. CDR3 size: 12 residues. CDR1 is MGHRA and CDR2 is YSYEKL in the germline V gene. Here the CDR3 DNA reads TGCGCCAGCAGCCAAGATATTAGTCCCCTCCACTTT. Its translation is CASSQDISPLHF.

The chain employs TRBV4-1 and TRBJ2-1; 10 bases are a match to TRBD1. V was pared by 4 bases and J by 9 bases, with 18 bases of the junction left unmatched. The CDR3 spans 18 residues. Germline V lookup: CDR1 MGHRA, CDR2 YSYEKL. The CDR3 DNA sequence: TGCGCCAGCAGCCTAGATCAGACCGGGACAGGGGAAAGTAGTGAGCAGTTCTTC. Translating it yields CASSLDQTGTGESSEQFF.

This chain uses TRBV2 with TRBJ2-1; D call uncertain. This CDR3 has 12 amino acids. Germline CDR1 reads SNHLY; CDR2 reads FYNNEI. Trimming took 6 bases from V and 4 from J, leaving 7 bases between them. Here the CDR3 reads CASSPLYNEQFF. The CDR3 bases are TGTGCCAGCAGCCCCCTATACAATGAGCAGTTCTTC.